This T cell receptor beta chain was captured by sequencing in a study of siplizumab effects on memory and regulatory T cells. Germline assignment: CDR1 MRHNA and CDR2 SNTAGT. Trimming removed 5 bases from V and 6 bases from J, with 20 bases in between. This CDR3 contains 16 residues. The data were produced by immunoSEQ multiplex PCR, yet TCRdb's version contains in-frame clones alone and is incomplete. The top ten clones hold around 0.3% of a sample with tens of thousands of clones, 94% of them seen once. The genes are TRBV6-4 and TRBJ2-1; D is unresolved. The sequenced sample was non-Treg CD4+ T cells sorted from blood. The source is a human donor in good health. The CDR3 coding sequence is TGTGCCAGCAGTCCTCGCCAGTTACACTCGTCCAATGAGCAGTTCTTC. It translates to CASSPRQLHSSNEQFF.